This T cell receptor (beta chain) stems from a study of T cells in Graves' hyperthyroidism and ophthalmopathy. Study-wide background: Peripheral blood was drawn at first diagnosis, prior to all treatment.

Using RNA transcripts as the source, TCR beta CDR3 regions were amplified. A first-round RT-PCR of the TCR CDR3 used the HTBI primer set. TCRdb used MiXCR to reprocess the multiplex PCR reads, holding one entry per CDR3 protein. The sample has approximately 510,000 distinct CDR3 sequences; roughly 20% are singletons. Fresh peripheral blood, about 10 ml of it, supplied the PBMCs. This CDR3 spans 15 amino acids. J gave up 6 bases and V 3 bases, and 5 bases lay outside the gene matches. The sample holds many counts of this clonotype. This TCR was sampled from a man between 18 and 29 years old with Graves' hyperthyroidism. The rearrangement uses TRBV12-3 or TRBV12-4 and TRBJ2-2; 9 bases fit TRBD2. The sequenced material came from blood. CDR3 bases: TGTGCCAGCAGTTTCAGGGCTAGCGGGGCCGGGGAGCTGTTTTTT. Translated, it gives CASSFRASGAGELFF.